This T cell receptor beta chain came from a study of shared clonotypes between healthy human individuals. Findings of the study overall: It was the few donors that limited the genetic and exposure-history diversity represented.

Several immunoSEQ 96-well plates shared each subset's DNA, each plate a replicate. Authors' analysis steps: ImmunoSEQ yielded junction-only sequences lacking quality scores, so filtering differed. The protocol was immunoSEQ multiplex PCR, while the TCRdb copy is restricted to in-frame clones and leaves out a portion. Clone size and V and J calls were adopted from that table, with D and trimming inferred from the DNA. The sample lists 150,000 to 200,000 clones; over 80% were seen once. This clone was recorded only once. Its matching antigen is unknown. The CDR3 loop spans 14 amino acids. Germline CDR1 GTSNPN, CDR2 SVGIG (reference sequence). V was pared by 7 bases and J by 3 bases, with 18 bases between.

The rearrangement links TRBV30 to TRBJ1-2; D gene uncertain. The receptor was derived from a woman in her 30s in good health. Sample: naive CD4+ T cells sorted from blood. Subset in this sample: CD45RA+ positively selected. The CDR3 here is CAFSLTGRYYGYTF. The DNA for the CDR3 is TGTGCCTTTTCCCTCACGGGAAGATACTATGGCTACACCTTC.